This T cell receptor (beta chain) was documented in a study of cytotoxic CD8 clonotypes in ibrutinib-treated CLL. Study overall: A median around twelve months of treatment, range 6 to 36, preceded the collection of response samples.

Some clones are missing from TCRdb's copy, which holds only in-frame ones; the method was immunoSEQ multiplex PCR. The profile shows tens of thousands of clones, about nine tenths of them singletons. V lost 4 bases, J lost 4 bases, and 10 bases lay in between. CDR1 and CDR2 from the germline V gene are SGHAT and FQNNGV. This CDR3 comprises 13 residues. The TCR was taken from a human donor with chronic lymphocytic leukemia. The chain joins TRBV11-2 to TRBJ1-1, with D maybe TRBD1 (5 bases). The sample was PBMCs, taken after 12 months of ibrutinib treatment. CDR3 DNA: TGTGCCAGCAGCTCACAGGTTGGCACTGAAGCTTTCTTT. It encodes CASSSQVGTEAFF.